This T cell receptor beta chain was documented in a study of blood T cell repertoires in COVID-19. Per the original data handling: Estimation of nucleated cell counts was performed using reference gene primer amplification. Assay: immunoSEQ multiplex PCR; the TCRdb copy retains only in-frame clones and omits some. V and J calls and clone size are given by that table; D and trimming were obtained from the DNA. The sample shows some 490,000 clones, more than 85% of them seen only once. Residents of 24 US areas, aged roughly 18 to 89 years, made up the participants. The study counted Cohort 3 donors as recovered given two negative PCRs, clearance, or symptom resolution. The clonotype was recovered from a woman in her sixties who had recovered from COVID-19. The sequenced material came from PBMCs or T cells enriched from blood (not recorded which).

DNA for the CDR3: TGTGCCAGCAGCTTGCTTGGGGGGGGTGGAGATACGCAGTATTTT. Translating it yields CASSLLGGGGDTQYF. V gene TRBV5-4 combines with J gene TRBJ2-3; 7 bases agree with TRBD2. CDR1 SGHNT and CDR2 YYREEE come from the germline V gene (reference sequence). This CDR3 is built from 15 residues. V dropped 1 base and J dropped 5; count of bases not matched to a gene: 7. The full variable domain, its missing parts supplied by reference TRBV5-4 and TRBJ2-3, is ETGVTQSPTHLIKTRGQQVTLRCSSQSGHNTVSWYQQALGQGPQFIFQYYREEENGRGNFPPRFSGLQFPNYSSELNVNALELDDSALYLCASSLLGGGGDTQYFGPGTRLTVL.